The present T cell receptor (beta chain) was sequenced within a study of blood T cell repertoires in COVID-19. The wider study: The United States, Italy and Spain supplied acute and convalescent COVID-19 samples. The analysed material was cDNA or gDNA that came from T cells, B-cell-depleted T cells, or PBMCs.

CDR1 SEHNR and CDR2 FQNEAQ come from the germline V gene (reference sequence). V lost 5 bases, J lost 1 base, and 15 bases lay in between. The CDR3 is 15 residues long. In the study's own analysis: For nucleated cells, counts were estimated from reference gene primer amplification. This table comes from immunoSEQ multiplex PCR, and its TCRdb copy is limited to in-frame clones, with some not included. The V and J calls and the clone size are those of that table, but D and trimming were determined from the DNA. This table has 290,000 or so clones, around nine tenths appearing once. The TCR sequence derives from a man between 65 and 85 years old with acute or convalescent COVID-19. V gene TRBV7-9 combines with J gene TRBJ2-7; D not certain. Input material: peripheral blood. As DNA, the CDR3 is TGTGCCAGCAGCGCTTCTACCCCGTTATCCTACGAGCAGTACTTC. This translates into CASSASTPLSYEQYF.